One and the same sample provided the 24 T cell receptor beta chains below, sequenced in a study of blood T cell repertoires in COVID-19. The method was immunoSEQ multiplex PCR; TCRdb's version includes in-frame clones alone and lacks a portion of them. The sample has roughly 400,000 clones; roughly 90% are singletons. What was sequenced was PBMCs or T cells enriched from blood (not recorded which). Receptor source: a woman in her twenties or thirties who had recovered from COVID-19.

The gene calls are TRBV4-1 and TRBJ2-1; 8 bases are a match to TRBD2. The CDR3 spans 18 residues. Germline assignment: CDR1 MGHRA and CDR2 YSYEKL. V shed 4 bases, J shed 0 bases, and the junction held 11 bases outside the gene matches. The CDR3 loop is CASSRAGGATSSYNEQFF. DNA of the CDR3: TGCGCCAGCAGCCGCGCGGGGGGCGCAACGAGCTCCTACAATGAGCAGTTCTTC.

This clone has just one count. This chain connects TRBV15 to TRBJ1-2, with 8 bases aligning to TRBD1. This CDR3 comprises 15 residues. Losses at the gene ends were 6 bases for V and 3 bases for J; bases not matched to a gene: 9. Looked up from germline, CDR1 is LNHNV and CDR2 is YYDKDF (reference sequence). The CDR3 protein is CATSISGGGDYGYTF. In nucleotides, the CDR3 is TGTGCCACCAGTATCTCAGGGGGCGGGGACTATGGCTACACCTTC.

The CDR3 loop reads CASSLDGFSGNTIYF. DNA of the CDR3: TGTGCCAGCAGTTTAGACGGGTTCTCTGGAAACACCATATATTTT. The chain uses TRBV6-5 and TRBJ1-3; D call uncertain. CDR1 and CDR2 (germline): MNHEY, SVGAGI. V was cut by 4 bases and J by 0 bases, with 10 bases left in between. This CDR3 is built from 15 residues.

V is TRBV5-1 and J is TRBJ2-7; D perhaps matches TRBD1 (5 bases). Germline lookup yields CDR1 SGHRS and CDR2 YFSETQ. The CDR3 is 16 residues long. V was trimmed by 0 bases and J by 0 bases, leaving 13 bases between them. CDR3 residues: CASSLVGTGFSYEQYF. The CDR3 region has the DNA TGCGCCAGCAGCTTGGTTGGTACAGGCTTCTCCTACGAGCAGTACTTC.

V and J are TRBV5-1 and TRBJ1-2, with D possibly being TRBD1 (5 bases). CDR1 and CDR2 (germline): SGHRS, YFSETQ. The CDR3 totals 13 residues. Deletions cut 5 bases from V and 6 bases from J, with 14 bases between. The CDR3 is CASRPRVGDGYTF. The DNA for the CDR3 is TGCGCCAGCAGACCCAGGGTTGGTGATGGCTACACCTTC.

The chain carries TRBV12-5 and TRBJ2-2, with D possibly TRBD2 on 6 matching bases. Germline CDR1 and CDR2: LGHNT and FRNRAP. This CDR3 has 17 amino acids. Trimming stripped 3 bases from V and 0 bases from J, with 14 bases between. CDR3: CASGFITGTPNTGELFF. The CDR3 DNA is TGTGCTAGTGGTTTCATTACCGGGACTCCGAACACCGGGGAGCTGTTTTTT.

The chain carries TRBV18 and TRBJ1-2; the D gene is possibly TRBD1 (6 bases). V lost 5 bases and J 7 bases, leaving 20 bases between the germline ends. The germline CDR1 and CDR2 sequences are KGHSH and LQKENI. CDR3 length: 15 amino acids. The CDR3 reads CASSIGQWEGSGYTF. CDR3 DNA sequence: TGTGCCAGCTCAATTGGACAGTGGGAAGGGAGTGGCTACACCTTC. Drawing the rest from reference TRBV18 and TRBJ1-2, the complete variable domain is NAGVMQNPRHLVRRRGQEARLRCSPMKGHSHVYWYRQLPEEGLKFMVYLQKENIIDESGMPKERFSAEFPKEGPSILRIQQVVRGDSAAYFCASSIGQWEGSGYTFGSGTRLTVV.

V and J are TRBV7-8 and TRBJ2-3, with D maybe TRBD1 (6 bases). Germline CDR1 reads SGHVS; CDR2 reads FQNEAQ. V lost 5 bases, J lost 0 bases, and 12 bases lay in between. The CDR3 sequence is 15 residues long. CDR3 loop: CASSPGTYSTDTQYF. Written as DNA, the CDR3 is TGTGCCAGCAGCCCCGGGACATATAGCACAGATACGCAGTATTTT.

The chain links TRBV6-5 to TRBJ1-2; 8 nucleotides align to TRBD1. From germline, CDR1 is MNHEY and CDR2 SVGAGI. After removal of 0 bases from V and 6 bases from J, the junction contained 6 bases not matched to a gene. The CDR3 sequence is 15 residues long. The CDR3 is CASSYSITDRDGYTF. The CDR3 DNA reads as TGTGCCAGCAGTTACTCGATAACGGACAGGGATGGCTACACCTTC.

The V gene is TRBV29-1, the J gene TRBJ1-1; D gene uncertain. Germline CDR1 SQVTM, CDR2 ANQGSEA. This CDR3 is 12 amino acids long. Trimming cost V 6 bases and J 5 bases, with 13 bases left between them. The CDR3 loop is CSVPGSGTEAFF. CDR3 sequence (DNA): TGCAGCGTGCCGGGTTCTGGGACTGAAGCTTTCTTT.

The table lists this clone with a count of one. Other DNA sequences in this specimen translate into the identical CDR3. V and J are TRBV19 and TRBJ2-7; the match to TRBD1 covers 9 bases. The length of the CDR3 is 14 residues. With V trimmed by 6 bases and J by 1 base, 4 bases remained unmatched. Per germline, CDR1 LNHDA and CDR2 SQIVND (reference sequence). In DNA, the CDR3 is TGTGCCAGTAGCGGGGGACAGGGTTCCTACGAGCAGTACTTC. Amino acid sequence: CASSGGQGSYEQYF.

V gene TRBV7-9 combines with J gene TRBJ1-4; D is unclear. The ends were cut back, 5 bases at V and 7 bases at J, with 17 bases in the middle. The CDR3 runs 15 residues. Germline V lookup: CDR1 SEHNR, CDR2 FQNEAQ (reference sequence). The CDR3 bases are TGTGCCAGCAGCCCGCGGGAGTCGTTTAGTGAAAAACTGTTTTTT. This encodes CASSPRESFSEKLFF.

A single count supports this clone. The V and J genes are TRBV6-2 or TRBV6-3 and TRBJ1-5; D gene uncertain. Trimming took 2 bases from V and 3 from J, leaving 8 bases between them. Germline lookup yields CDR1 MNHEY and CDR2 SVGEGT. There are 14 residues in the CDR3. This CDR3 is CASSYGAPNQPQHF. The CDR3 DNA is TGTGCCAGCAGTTACGGAGCTCCCAATCAGCCCCAGCATTTT.

V usage is TRBV30 and J usage is TRBJ2-2, with 13 bases fitting TRBD2. CDR3 size: 14 residues. Germline CDR1 and CDR2: GTSNPN and SVGIG (reference sequence). The V and J ends lost 8 bases and 5 bases, in that order; junction bases with no gene match: 5. The CDR3 DNA follows: TGTGCCCGAGGACTAGCGGGAGTAACCGGGGAGCTGTTTTTT. Protein product: CARGLAGVTGELFF.

This chain links TRBV4-2 with TRBJ2-3, with a weak D call TRBD2 (5 bases). Germline assignment: CDR1 LGHNA and CDR2 YNFKEQ. CDR3 length equals 15 residues. V dropped 0 bases and J dropped 8 bases, with 15 bases sitting between them. The CDR3 sequence is CASSQDLEGKSTQYF. CDR3 coding DNA: TGTGCCAGCAGCCAAGATCTAGAGGGTAAAAGTACGCAGTATTTT.

CDR3 coding DNA: TGTGCCAGCAGCCAAGACTGGCAGGTTGATGAAAAACTGTTTTTT. The encoded protein is CASSQDWQVDEKLFF. V is TRBV3-1 (or the pseudogene TRBV3-2) and J is TRBJ1-4; D gene ambiguous. V lost 0 bases and J 6 bases, leaving 11 bases between the germline ends. This CDR3 contains 15 residues. Germline V lookup: CDR1 LGHDT, CDR2 YNNKEL (reference sequence).

This sequence joins TRBV5-6 and TRBJ1-1; maybe TRBD1 (5 bases). Germline lookup yields CDR1 SGHDT and CDR2 YYEEEE. Trimming left V 4 bases short and J 8 bases short, with 9 bases between. This CDR3 region has 11 residues. The chain's CDR3 is CASSVGVEAFF. The CDR3 DNA sequence: TGTGCCAGCAGCGTAGGGGTAGAAGCTTTCTTT.

V is TRBV2 and J is TRBJ1-1, with TRBD1 identical over 7 bases. The germline V gene has CDR1 SNHLY and CDR2 FYNNEI. The CDR3 sequence is 14 residues long. Unmatched junction bases numbered 9, after V lost 6 bases and J lost 5 bases. The DNA of the CDR3 is TGTGCCAGCAGCCGGACAGGTTTGCGGACTGAAGCTTTCTTT. As protein: CASSRTGLRTEAFF.

V and J are TRBV29-1 and TRBJ2-7, with TRBD1 matching over 8 bases. Per the germline V gene, CDR1 is SQVTM and CDR2 is ANQGSEA. Germline trimming cut 0 bases from V and 0 bases from J; bases unmatched to any gene: 7. The CDR3 contains 16 residues. The CDR3 coding sequence is TGCAGCGTTGAAGACCGGACAGGGCCTAGCTCCTACGAGCAGTACTTC. This encodes CSVEDRTGPSSYEQYF.

The CDR3, as DNA: TGTGCCAGCAGCTCCTCGACGAGGGAATGGGGCACTGAAGCTTTCTTT. Its protein product is CASSSSTREWGTEAFF. V gene TRBV21-1 combines with J gene TRBJ1-1. TRBV21-1 is an annotated pseudogene. The length of the CDR3 is 16 residues.

This sequence joins TRBV5-8 and TRBJ1-4; maybe TRBD1 (6 bases). The CDR3 is 14 amino acids. Germline assignment: CDR1 SGHTS and CDR2 YDEGEE. V shed 7 bases and J shed 7 bases, with 17 bases lying between them. CDR3 sequence: CASVHRAPSEKLFF. The CDR3 region has the DNA TGTGCCAGCGTGCACAGGGCGCCTAGTGAAAAACTGTTTTTT.

The chain joins TRBV7-2 to TRBJ2-2, with 13 bases aligning to TRBD2. The V and J ends lost 1 base and 7 bases, in that order; junction bases with no gene match: 0. CDR1 and CDR2 from the germline V gene are SGHTA and FQGNSA. The CDR3 runs to 15 residues. CDR3 sequence: CASSLGTSGGGELFF. CDR3 DNA sequence: TGTGCCAGCAGCTTAGGGACTAGCGGGGGCGGGGAGCTGTTTTTT.

This clone showed up just a few times. The chain employs TRBV6-5 and TRBJ2-1; the match to TRBD2 covers 11 bases. The trim removed 5 bases at V and 6 bases at J, leaving 6 bases unmatched. Germline-derived CDR1 and CDR2 are MNHEY and SVGAGI. CDR3 length equals 15 residues. CDR3 region: CASSPLAGVSNEQFF. For the CDR3, the DNA is TGTGCCAGCAGTCCACTAGCGGGAGTTAGCAATGAGCAGTTCTTC.

The chain uses TRBV6-5 and TRBJ2-7; 9 bases line up with TRBD1. Per germline, CDR1 MNHEY and CDR2 SVGAGI. The V and J ends lost 5 bases and 0 bases, in that order; junction bases with no gene match: 2. The CDR3 covers 14 residues. In DNA form, the CDR3 reads TGTGCCAGCAGTAACAGGGGGCTCTCCTACGAGCAGTACTTC. It specifies CASSNRGLSYEQYF.